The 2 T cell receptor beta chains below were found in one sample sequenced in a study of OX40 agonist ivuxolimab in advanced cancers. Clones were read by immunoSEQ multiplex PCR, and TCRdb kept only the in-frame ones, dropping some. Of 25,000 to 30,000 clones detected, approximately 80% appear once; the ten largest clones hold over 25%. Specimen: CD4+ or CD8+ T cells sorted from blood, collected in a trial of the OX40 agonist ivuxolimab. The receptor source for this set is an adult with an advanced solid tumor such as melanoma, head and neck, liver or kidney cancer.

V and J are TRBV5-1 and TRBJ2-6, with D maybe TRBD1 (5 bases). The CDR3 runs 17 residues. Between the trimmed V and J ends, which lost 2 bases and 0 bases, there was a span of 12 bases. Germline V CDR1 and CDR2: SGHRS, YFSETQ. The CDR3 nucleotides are TGCGCCAGCAGCTTTCTCGCACAGGCCTCTGGGGCCAACGTCCTGACTTTC. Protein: CASSFLAQASGANVLTF. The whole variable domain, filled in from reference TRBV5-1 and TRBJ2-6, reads KAGVTQTPRYLIKTRGQQVTLSCSPISGHRSVSWYQQTPGQGLQFLFEYFSETQRNKGNFPGRFSGRQFSNSRSEMNVSTLELGDSALYLCASSFLAQASGANVLTFGAGSRLTVL.

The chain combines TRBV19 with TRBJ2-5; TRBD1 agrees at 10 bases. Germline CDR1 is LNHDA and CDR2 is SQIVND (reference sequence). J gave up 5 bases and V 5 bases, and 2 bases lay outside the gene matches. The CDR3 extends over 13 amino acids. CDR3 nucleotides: TGTGCCAGTAGTGACAGGGGGCTGGAGACCCAGTACTTC. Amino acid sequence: CASSDRGLETQYF.